These 30 T cell receptor beta chains were sequenced from one sample in a study of radiotherapy plus CTLA-4 blockade in lung cancer. The table came from immunoSEQ multiplex PCR; TCRdb's copy has only in-frame clones and leaves some out. The table includes around 18,000 clones, roughly 86% detected once. The sequencing used peripheral blood, collected from a patient treated with radiotherapy plus ipilimumab. These receptors were taken from a human donor with non-small cell lung cancer whose response to radiotherapy plus ipilimumab could not be evaluated.

This clone is categorized as medium-sized. The chain joins TRBV19 to TRBJ2-1; unclear D gene. The V gene's germline CDR1 is LNHDA and CDR2 SQIVND (reference sequence). Trimming shortened V by 3 bases and J by 4 bases, and 7 bases separated the two germline ends. The CDR3 loop spans 13 amino acids. CDR3 coding DNA: TGTGCCAGTAGTATCTCACAGTACAATGAGCAGTTCTTC. Protein sequence: CASSISQYNEQFF.

The V and J genes are TRBV2 and TRBJ1-3; no definite D call. This CDR3 region has 15 residues. Germline V lookup: CDR1 SNHLY, CDR2 FYNNEI. Trimming removed 4 bases at V and 0 bases at J, with 10 bases between. Written as DNA, the CDR3 is TGTGCCAGCAGTGGATTGGCTTTCTCTGGAAACACCATATATTTT. It translates to CASSGLAFSGNTIYF.

The genes are TRBV29-1 and TRBJ2-3; D unresolved. Trimming took 3 bases from V and 2 from J, leaving 6 bases between them. Germline V gene sequence: CDR1 SQVTM, CDR2 ANQGSEA. This CDR3 contains 12 residues. CDR3 loop: CSVDGSTDTQYF. The CDR3 DNA sequence: TGCAGCGTTGATGGCTCCACAGATACGCAGTATTTT.

The chain has TRBV6-5 and TRBJ2-7; 10 bases are shared with TRBD2. CDR1 is MNHEY, CDR2 SVGAGI, per germline. The CDR3 runs to 16 residues. Trimming cost V 0 bases and J 4 bases; bases outside gene matches: 6. The CDR3 sequence is CASSYSILAGRYEQYF. The DNA for the CDR3 is TGTGCCAGCAGTTACTCGATACTAGCGGGGCGGTACGAGCAGTACTTC.

The rearrangement uses TRBV11-2 and TRBJ2-1, with TRBD2 matching over 12 bases. The CDR3 runs to 15 residues. The V gene end was trimmed by 5 bases and the J gene end by 4 bases; junction bases not matched to a gene: 3. The V gene's germline CDR1 is SGHAT and CDR2 FQNNGV. Here the CDR3 reads CASSPGTSGYNEQFF. CDR3 nucleotide sequence: TGTGCCAGCAGCCCAGGGACTAGCGGGTACAATGAGCAGTTCTTC.

The sample holds one count of this clone. The junction and the germline gene differ at one end; a read error may be behind it. This specimen includes other DNA sequences encoding the same CDR3. The V and J genes are TRBV19 and TRBJ1-2, with TRBD1 identical over 9 bases. Germline V gene lookup returns CDR1 LNHDA and CDR2 SQIVND (reference sequence). The CDR3 runs to 16 residues. This CDR3 is CASSPPPYRGQFGYTF. CDR3 sequence (DNA): TGCGCCAGTAGTCCCCCACCTTACAGGGGGCAGTTTGGCTACACCTTC.

With regard to this clone: Other DNA sequences in this specimen translate into the identical CDR3. The rearrangement links TRBV5-1 to TRBJ1-1; D unresolved. This CDR3 has 13 amino acids. V was clipped by 7 bases and J by 4 bases, with 14 bases between them. Germline V gives CDR1 SGHRS, CDR2 YFSETQ. The CDR3 coding sequence is TGCGCCAGCCAGCCCCCAGGCAGCACTGAAGCTTTCTTT. Residues: CASQPPGSTEAFF.

This chain uses TRBV18 with TRBJ1-5; no reliable D call. Trimming removed 6 bases at V and 2 bases at J, with 14 bases between. Germline lookup yields CDR1 KGHSH and CDR2 LQKENI. The CDR3 runs 15 residues. The CDR3 DNA sequence: TGTGCCAGCTCCGGGAGCGGGGTTGGCAATCAGCCCCAGCATTTT. It translates to CASSGSGVGNQPQHF.

The chain links TRBV2 to TRBJ2-1; 9 bases are a match to TRBD2. The CDR3 is 15 residues long. Germline V gene data show CDR1 as SNHLY and CDR2 as FYNNEI. V shed 6 bases, J shed 4 bases, and the junction held 7 bases outside the gene matches. CDR3 bases: TGTGCCAGCAGCCAACCAGCGGGAGGATACAATGAGCAGTTCTTC. This translates into CASSQPAGGYNEQFF. Using reference TRBV2 and TRBJ2-1 for the parts outside the CDR3, the full variable domain is EPEVTQTPSHQVTQMGQEVILRCVPISNHLYFYWYRQILGQKVEFLVSFYNNEISEKSEIFDDQFSVERPDGSNFTLKIRSTKLEDSAMYFCASSQPAGGYNEQFFGPGTRLTVL.

This rearrangement joins TRBV5-6 to TRBJ2-1; TRBD2 matches 9 bases. Unmatched junction bases numbered 6, after V lost 2 bases and J lost 6 bases. This CDR3 contains 15 residues. Germline CDR1 SGHDT, CDR2 YYEEEE. CDR3 sequence: CASSFGLATRNEQFF. Here the CDR3 DNA reads TGTGCCAGCAGCTTTGGACTAGCGACTCGCAATGAGCAGTTCTTC.

The V and J genes are TRBV10-3 and TRBJ2-1, with TRBD2 matching 8 bases. J gave up 1 base and V 9 bases, and 14 bases lay outside the gene matches. This CDR3 is built from 17 residues. Germline V gene data show CDR1 as ENHRY and CDR2 as SYGVKD. The CDR3 nucleotides read TGTGCCATTTACGACGGCACCCGGGGGGGATCCTACAATGAGCAGTTCTTC. Its translation is CAIYDGTRGGSYNEQFF.

The V gene is TRBV6-1, the J gene TRBJ2-5; D is undetermined. The J call could be wrong; TRBJ2-7 is a better fit for the DNA end. The CDR3 has 13 residues. CDR1 and CDR2 (germline): MNHNS, SASEGT. Here the CDR3 reads CASSEWAGYEQYF. The CDR3 DNA reads as TGTGCCAGCAGTGAATGGGCTGGTTACGAGCAGTACTTC.

The chain recombines TRBV10-1 with TRBJ1-1; tentative D call: TRBD1 (6 bases). CDR1 is WNHNN, CDR2 SYGVQD, per germline (reference sequence). V was cut by 5 bases and J by 1 base, with 14 bases left in between. This CDR3 is 15 amino acids long. CDR3 coding DNA: TGCGCCAGCAGTAACAGGGATCGACAGAACACTGAAGCTTTCTTT. Translation gives CASSNRDRQNTEAFF.

As to this clone: The sample carries other DNA sequences with the same CDR3. The rearrangement links TRBV5-1 to TRBJ1-2, with a tentative D call TRBD1 (6 bases). The CDR3 spans 18 residues. Germline lookup yields CDR1 SGHRS and CDR2 YFSETQ. V was trimmed by 1 base and J by 1 base, leaving 20 bases between them. CDR3 protein: CASSLRSAGGALNYGYTF. The CDR3 coding sequence is TGCGCCAGCAGCTTGAGGTCGGCGGGGGGCGCCCTTAACTATGGCTACACCTTC.

The chain recombines TRBV7-9 with TRBJ2-3; D not certain. The CDR3 sequence is 13 residues long. V shed 3 bases and J shed 5 bases, with 9 bases lying between them. Germline loops: CDR1 SEHNR, CDR2 FQNEAQ (reference sequence). The CDR3 DNA follows: TGTGCCAGCAGCTTGTCGTCCGGAGATACGCAGTATTTT. It is translated as CASSLSSGDTQYF.

This clone was picked up a small number of times. The chain carries TRBV7-2 and TRBJ2-7; a possible D gene is TRBD1 (6 bases). The length of the CDR3 is 14 residues. The germline V gene has CDR1 SGHTA and CDR2 FQGNSA. The ends were cut back, 2 bases at V and 4 bases at J, with 12 bases in the middle. CDR3 sequence (DNA): TGTGCCAGCAGCTTACAAGGGGGAAGTTACGAGCAGTACTTC. This encodes CASSLQGGSYEQYF.

The chain has TRBV5-1 and TRBJ2-7; 9 bases match TRBD2. This CDR3 is built from 19 residues. The junction had 18 bases not matched to a gene; V was cut back by 4 bases and J by 1 base. CDR1 is SGHRS and CDR2 is YFSETQ in the germline V gene. CDR3 in DNA: TGCGCCAGCAGCCGCCGGGACACGGGCGGGCTAGCGGGATCCTACGAGCAGTACTTC. It specifies CASSRRDTGGLAGSYEQYF.

The chain recombines TRBV19 with TRBJ2-5; 7 bases match TRBD1. The J call may not be correct, given that the DNA end is closer to TRBJ2-7. Germline-derived CDR1 and CDR2 are LNHDA and SQIVND (reference sequence). The CDR3 loop spans 15 amino acids. CDR3 protein: CASSMTTGVGYEQYF. The CDR3 DNA reads TGTGCCAGTAGTATGACAACAGGGGTGGGCTACGAGCAGTACTTC.

The chain employs TRBV28 and TRBJ2-3; D remains ambiguous. Trimming pared 11 bases from V and 6 bases from J, leaving 12 bases between. The CDR3 runs 11 residues. CDR1 MDHEN and CDR2 SYDVKM come from the germline V gene. For the CDR3, the DNA is TGTGCCTCCCGGAGTTTCGATACGCAGTATTTT. The encoded protein is CASRSFDTQYF.

V is TRBV5-5 and J is TRBJ2-4; 7 bases align to TRBD1. The CDR3 totals 15 residues. CDR1 SGHKS and CDR2 YYEKEE come from the germline V gene (reference sequence). V was pared by 1 base and J by 3 bases, with 4 bases of the junction left unmatched. The DNA for the CDR3 is TGTGCCAGCAGCTTGTACGGGGACAGCAAAAACATTCAGTACTTC. This codes for CASSLYGDSKNIQYF.

This clone was recorded only once. The chain couples TRBV28 to TRBJ1-5, with TRBD1 as a possible D gene (5 bases). This CDR3 is built from 16 residues. Trimming took 4 bases from V and 8 from J, leaving 21 bases between them. Germline CDR1 MDHEN, CDR2 SYDVKM. CDR3 sequence reads: CASSSPSGAFLEPQHF. The CDR3 region has the DNA TGTGCCAGCAGTTCCCCATCTGGGGCTTTTCTCGAGCCCCAGCATTTT.

This clone was counted a few times. The chain employs TRBV4-2 and TRBJ1-4; 7 bases line up with TRBD1. CDR3 length: 17 residues. Germline V gives CDR1 LGHNA, CDR2 YNFKEQ. V gave up 3 bases and J gave up 4 bases; unmatched junction bases: 11. The CDR3 reads CASSHGTVSSINEKLFF. The CDR3 DNA reads as TGTGCCAGCAGCCACGGGACAGTGAGTTCAATTAATGAAAAACTGTTTTTT.

The genes are TRBV7-9 and TRBJ2-1; TRBD1 agrees at 7 bases. The CDR3 totals 12 residues. The V segment lost 5 bases and the J segment 14 bases; nucleotides outside the gene matches: 9. CDR1 and CDR2 from the germline V gene are SEHNR and FQNEAQ (reference sequence). CDR3 sequence: CASSPDRADKFF. As DNA, the CDR3 is TGTGCCAGCAGCCCAGACAGGGCCGATAAGTTCTTC.

This sequence joins TRBV11-2 and TRBJ2-2, with TRBD1 matching over 10 bases. The germline gives CDR1 SGHAT, CDR2 FQNNGV. CDR3 length: 16 residues. J was trimmed by 4 bases and V by 3 bases; bases with no gene match: 5. CDR3 bases: TGTGCCAGCAGCTTTAGGGGACAGGGGCTCACCGGGGAGCTGTTTTTT. It encodes CASSFRGQGLTGELFF.

This clone occurred once. The gene calls are TRBV27 and TRBJ1-1; D uncertain. CDR3 size: 14 residues. Trimming took 3 bases from V and 0 from J, leaving 8 bases between them. Germline assignment: CDR1 MNHEY and CDR2 SMNVEV (reference sequence). CDR3 loop: CASSLSVMNTEAFF. Written as DNA, the CDR3 is TGTGCCAGCAGTTTGTCTGTAATGAACACTGAAGCTTTCTTT.

This clone was seen a single time. This rearrangement joins TRBV11-2 to TRBJ2-1; TRBD2 matches at 11 bases. The V gene end was trimmed by 8 bases and the J gene end by 11 bases; junction bases not matched to a gene: 14. The V gene's germline CDR1 is SGHAT and CDR2 FQNNGV. The CDR3 spans 15 residues. Written as DNA, the CDR3 is TGTGCCAGCGGGCTAGCGGGAGGCCTCTTGGTTCAGCAGTTCTTC. This gives the protein CASGLAGGLLVQQFF.

The chain carries TRBV28 and TRBJ2-5; the match to TRBD2 covers 7 bases. V shed 6 bases and J 2 bases; nucleotides not matched to a gene: 9. CDR1 MDHEN and CDR2 SYDVKM come from the germline V gene. The CDR3 is 15 residues long. The CDR3 here is CASRGRTSWQETQYF. Here the CDR3 DNA reads TGTGCCAGCAGGGGACGGACTAGTTGGCAAGAGACCCAGTACTTC.

This clone appeared a single time. This chain connects TRBV29-1 to TRBJ1-1; 7 bases are a match to TRBD1. Trimming removed 7 bases from V and 1 base from J; junction bases left unmatched: 9. Germline CDR1 and CDR2: SQVTM and ANQGSEA. CDR3 length: 14 amino acids. DNA for the CDR3: TGCAGCGGGAAACAGGGGTTTACGAACACTGAAGCTTTCTTT. It codes for CSGKQGFTNTEAFF.

A single count supports this clone. The rearrangement joins TRBV6-5 to TRBJ2-5; D may be TRBD1 (7 bases). With 1 base removed from V and 4 bases from J, the gap between germline ends came to 10 bases. This CDR3 is built from 14 residues. Germline CDR1 is MNHEY and CDR2 is SVGAGI. Here the CDR3 reads CASSYFQGGETQYF. The CDR3 DNA reads as TGTGCCAGCAGTTACTTTCAGGGGGGAGAGACCCAGTACTTC.

This clone showed up just a few times. The chain joins TRBV29-1 to TRBJ2-1; 15 positions match TRBD2. Trimming at V came to 6 bases and at J to 3 bases, leaving 15 bases not matched to a gene. Germline V CDR1 and CDR2: SQVTM, ANQGSEA. The CDR3 is made up of 19 amino acids. CDR3 amino acids: CSVEKNTEGLAGGYNEQFF. As DNA, the CDR3 is TGCAGCGTCGAAAAAAACACCGAGGGACTAGCGGGAGGCTACAATGAGCAGTTCTTC.